This TCR beta chain was sequenced in a study of T cells in Graves' hyperthyroidism and ophthalmopathy. With 2 bases clipped from V and 8 bases from J, the junction kept 3 bases outside the gene matches. The CDR3 has 15 amino acids. The germline gives CDR1 LGHDT, CDR2 YNNKEL (reference sequence). This clonotype was seen a handful of times. From RNA transcripts, TCR beta CDR3 regions were amplified. Primed by the HTBI set, a first-round RT-PCR was run on the TCR CDR3. TCRdb passed the multiplex PCR reads through MiXCR, listing each CDR3 protein once. The profile shows 490,000 or so distinct CDR3 sequences, approximately 22% of them singletons. Diagnosing involved the use of clinical symptoms, serum thyroxine and TRAb, thyroid ultrasound and orbital computed tomography. PBMCs were derived from about 9.1 ml fresh peripheral blood.

The source of this sequence is a woman aged 70 to 79 with Graves' ophthalmopathy. Sequencing was carried out using blood. The gene calls are TRBV3-1 and TRBJ2-1, with 13 bases lining up with TRBD2. The CDR3, as DNA: TGTGCCAGCAGCCAACGACTAGCGGGAGGCGATGAGCAGTTCTTC. Protein product: CASSQRLAGGDEQFF.